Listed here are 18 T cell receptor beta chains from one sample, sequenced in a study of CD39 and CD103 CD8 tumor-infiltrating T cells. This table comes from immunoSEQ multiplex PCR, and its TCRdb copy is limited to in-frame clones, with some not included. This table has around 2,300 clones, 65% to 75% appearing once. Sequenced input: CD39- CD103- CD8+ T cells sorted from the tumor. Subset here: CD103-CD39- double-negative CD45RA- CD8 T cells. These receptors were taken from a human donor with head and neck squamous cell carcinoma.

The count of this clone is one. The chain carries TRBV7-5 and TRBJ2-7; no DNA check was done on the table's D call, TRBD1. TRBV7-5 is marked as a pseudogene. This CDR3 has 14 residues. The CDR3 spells CARRTTAGSHEQYF. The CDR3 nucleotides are TGTGCCAGACGGACCACGGCAGGGTCCCACGAGCAGTACTTC.

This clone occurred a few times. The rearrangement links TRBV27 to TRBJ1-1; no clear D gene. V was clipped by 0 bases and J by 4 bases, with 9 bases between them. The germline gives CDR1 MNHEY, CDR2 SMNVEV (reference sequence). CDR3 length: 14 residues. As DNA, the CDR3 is TGTGCCAGCAGTTTATCGCCCGCGAGCACTGAAGCTTTCTTT. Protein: CASSLSPASTEAFF.

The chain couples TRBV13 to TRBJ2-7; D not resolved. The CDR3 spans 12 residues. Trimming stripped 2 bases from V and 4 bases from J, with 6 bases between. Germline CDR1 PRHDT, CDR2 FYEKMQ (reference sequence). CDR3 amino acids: CASSLIGYEQYF. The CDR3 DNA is TGTGCCAGCAGCTTAATTGGTTACGAGCAGTACTTC.

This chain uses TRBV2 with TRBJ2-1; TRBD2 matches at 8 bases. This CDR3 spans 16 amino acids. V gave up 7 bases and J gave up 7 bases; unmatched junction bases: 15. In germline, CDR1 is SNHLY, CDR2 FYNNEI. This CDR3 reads CASTRPGGGLMNEQFF. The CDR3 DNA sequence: TGTGCCAGCACCCGCCCGGGGGGGGGCCTGATGAATGAGCAGTTCTTC.

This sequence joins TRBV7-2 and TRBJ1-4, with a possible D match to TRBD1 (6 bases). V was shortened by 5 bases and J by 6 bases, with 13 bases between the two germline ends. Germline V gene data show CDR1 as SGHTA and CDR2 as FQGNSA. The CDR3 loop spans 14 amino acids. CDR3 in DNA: TGTGCCAGCAGCGCCTGGGGGGGGCATGAAAAACTGTTTTTT. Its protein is CASSAWGGHEKLFF.

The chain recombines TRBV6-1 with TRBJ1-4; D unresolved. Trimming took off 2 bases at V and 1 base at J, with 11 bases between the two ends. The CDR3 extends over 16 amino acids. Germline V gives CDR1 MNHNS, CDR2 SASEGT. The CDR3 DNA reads TGTGCCAGCAGTGAATACGGGTGGGAAACTAATGAAAAACTGTTTTTT. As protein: CASSEYGWETNEKLFF.

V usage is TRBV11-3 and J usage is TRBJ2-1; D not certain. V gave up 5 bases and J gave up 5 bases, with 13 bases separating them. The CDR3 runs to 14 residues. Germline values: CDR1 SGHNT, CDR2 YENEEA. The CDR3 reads CASSPRLGNNEQFF. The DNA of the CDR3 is TGTGCCAGCAGCCCCCGCCTCGGAAACAATGAGCAGTTCTTC. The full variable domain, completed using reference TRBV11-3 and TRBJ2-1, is EAGVVQSPRYKIIEKKQPVAFWCNPISGHNTLYWYLQNLGQGPELLIRYENEEAVDDSQLPKDRFSAERLKGVDSTLKIQPAELGDSAVYLCASSPRLGNNEQFFGPGTRLTVL.

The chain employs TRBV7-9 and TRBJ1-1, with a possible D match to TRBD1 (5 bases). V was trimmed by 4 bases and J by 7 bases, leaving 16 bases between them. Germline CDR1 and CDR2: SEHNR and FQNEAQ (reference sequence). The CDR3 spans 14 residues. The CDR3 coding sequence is TGTGCCAGCAGCTCGGGGGTTACGCCCGTTGAAGCTTTCTTT. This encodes CASSSGVTPVEAFF.

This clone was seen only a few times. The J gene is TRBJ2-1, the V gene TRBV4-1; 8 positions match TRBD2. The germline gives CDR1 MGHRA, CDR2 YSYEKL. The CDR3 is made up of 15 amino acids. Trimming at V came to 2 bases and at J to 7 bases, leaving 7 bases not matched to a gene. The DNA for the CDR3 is TGCGCCAGCAGCCAATCCCAGCGGGGGTGGAATGAGCAGTTCTTC. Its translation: CASSQSQRGWNEQFF.

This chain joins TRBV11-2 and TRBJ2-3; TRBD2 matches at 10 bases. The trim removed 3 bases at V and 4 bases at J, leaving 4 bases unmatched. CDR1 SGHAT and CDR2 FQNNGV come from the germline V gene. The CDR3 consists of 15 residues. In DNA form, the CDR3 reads TGTGCCAGCAGCTTTACTAGCGGGGTCTCAGATACGCAGTATTTT. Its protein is CASSFTSGVSDTQYF.

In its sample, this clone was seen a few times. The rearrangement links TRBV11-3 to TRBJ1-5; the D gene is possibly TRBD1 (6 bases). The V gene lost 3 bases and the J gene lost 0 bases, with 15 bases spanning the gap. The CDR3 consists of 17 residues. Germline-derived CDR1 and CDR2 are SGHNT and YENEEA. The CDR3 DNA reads TGTGCCAGCAGCTTCGGACAGCCAACGCATAGCAATCAGCCCCAGCATTTT. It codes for CASSFGQPTHSNQPQHF. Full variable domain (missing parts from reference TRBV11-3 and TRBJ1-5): EAGVVQSPRYKIIEKKQPVAFWCNPISGHNTLYWYLQNLGQGPELLIRYENEEAVDDSQLPKDRFSAERLKGVDSTLKIQPAELGDSAVYLCASSFGQPTHSNQPQHFGDGTRLSIL.

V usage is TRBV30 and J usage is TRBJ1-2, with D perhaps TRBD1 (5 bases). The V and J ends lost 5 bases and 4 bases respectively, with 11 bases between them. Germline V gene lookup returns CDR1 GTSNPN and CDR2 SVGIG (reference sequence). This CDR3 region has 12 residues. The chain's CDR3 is CAWGGTGYGYTF. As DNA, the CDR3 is TGTGCCTGGGGGGGTACGGGCTATGGCTACACCTTC.

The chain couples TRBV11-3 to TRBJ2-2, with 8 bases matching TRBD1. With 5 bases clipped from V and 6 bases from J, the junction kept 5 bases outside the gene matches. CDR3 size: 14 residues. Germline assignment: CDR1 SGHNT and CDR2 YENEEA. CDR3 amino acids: CASSPTGAPGELFF. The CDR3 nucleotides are TGTGCCAGCAGCCCGACAGGGGCCCCCGGGGAGCTGTTTTTT.

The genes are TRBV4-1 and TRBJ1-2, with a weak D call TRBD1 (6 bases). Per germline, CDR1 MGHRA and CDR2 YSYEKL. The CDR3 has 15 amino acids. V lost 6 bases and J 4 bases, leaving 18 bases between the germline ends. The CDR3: CASSPGQMVPYGYTF. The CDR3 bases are TGCGCCAGCAGTCCGGGACAAATGGTTCCCTATGGCTACACCTTC.

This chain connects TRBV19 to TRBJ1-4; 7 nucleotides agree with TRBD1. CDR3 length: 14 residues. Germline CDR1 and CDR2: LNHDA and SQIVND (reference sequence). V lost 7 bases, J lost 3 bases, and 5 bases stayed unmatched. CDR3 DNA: TGTGCCAGTAAATCTACAGGGGCTAATGAAAAACTGTTTTTT. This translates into CASKSTGANEKLFF.

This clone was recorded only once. DNA for the CDR3: TGTGCCAGCAGCCCCGGACTTTCCTCGGTCCACGAGCAGTACTTC. Translation: CASSPGLSSVHEQYF. The chain recombines TRBV9 with TRBJ2-7, with D possibly matching TRBD2 (5 bases). This CDR3 region has 15 residues. Germline CDR1 is SGDLS and CDR2 is YYNGEE. Deletions cut 4 bases from V and 5 bases from J, with 19 bases between.

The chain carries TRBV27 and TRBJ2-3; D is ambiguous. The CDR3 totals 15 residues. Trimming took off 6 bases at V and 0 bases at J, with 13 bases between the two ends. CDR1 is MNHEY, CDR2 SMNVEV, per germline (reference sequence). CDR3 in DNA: TGTGCCAGCAGCCTGACAATCACTAGCACAGATACGCAGTATTTT. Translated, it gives CASSLTITSTDTQYF.

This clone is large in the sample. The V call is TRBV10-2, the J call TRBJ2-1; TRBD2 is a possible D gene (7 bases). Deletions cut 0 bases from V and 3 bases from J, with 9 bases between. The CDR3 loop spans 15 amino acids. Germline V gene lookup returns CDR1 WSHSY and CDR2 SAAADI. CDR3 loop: CASSESGGLYNEQFF. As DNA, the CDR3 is TGCGCCAGCAGTGAGTCGGGGGGGCTCTACAATGAGCAGTTCTTC.